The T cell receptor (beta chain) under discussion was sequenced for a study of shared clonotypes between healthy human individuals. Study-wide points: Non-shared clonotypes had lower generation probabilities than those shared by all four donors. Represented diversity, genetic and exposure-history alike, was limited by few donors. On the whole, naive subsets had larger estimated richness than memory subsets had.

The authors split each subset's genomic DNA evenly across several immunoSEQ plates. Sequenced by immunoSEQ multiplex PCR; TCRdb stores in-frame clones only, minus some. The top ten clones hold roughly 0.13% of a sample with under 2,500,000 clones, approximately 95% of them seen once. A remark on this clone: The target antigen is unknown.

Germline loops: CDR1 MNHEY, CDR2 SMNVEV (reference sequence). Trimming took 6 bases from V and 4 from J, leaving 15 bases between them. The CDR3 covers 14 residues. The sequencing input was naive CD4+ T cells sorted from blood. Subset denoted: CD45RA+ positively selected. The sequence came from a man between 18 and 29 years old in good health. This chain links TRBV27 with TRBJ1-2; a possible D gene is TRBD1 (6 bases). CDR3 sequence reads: CASSPIWGPYGYTF. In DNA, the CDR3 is TGTGCCAGCAGCCCGATATGGGGGCCCTATGGCTACACCTTC.